The clone carrying this TCR beta chain was counted between two and nine times. Its antigen remains unknown. Per germline, CDR1 MNHEY and CDR2 SVGEGT. With V trimmed by 10 bases and J by 4 bases, 7 bases remained unmatched. CDR3 size: 13 residues. The data stem from a study of T cells after yellow fever vaccination. Study findings and constraints: Faster peaking, at day 5 versus 15, marked a secondary response that was weaker. Researchers noted that a small share of clonotypes showed up in both CD4 and CD8 compartments.

TCRdb recomputed calls from the 5' RACE reads with MiXCR, one row per CDR3 protein. Of 250,000 or so distinct CDR3 sequences detected, roughly 6.8% appear once; the ten largest clones hold around 1%. This specimen was CD4+ T cells sorted from PBMCs, taken on the day of the yellow fever booster vaccination. The chain recombines TRBV6-2 or TRBV6-3 with TRBJ2-1, with TRBD2 matching 7 bases. The origin of this receptor is a man in his thirties or forties who received the YFV17D yellow fever vaccine. The CDR3 sequence: CATIRDYYNEQFF. DNA of the CDR3: TGTGCCACGATCCGGGACTATTACAATGAGCAGTTCTTC.